Sequencing of this TCR beta chain was carried out in a study of CD8 T cells in ankylosing spondylitis (dated by TCRdb to about 2017). Turning to the overall study: The study profiled T cell receptor beta repertoires in healthy donors and ankylosing spondylitis patients to find disease-linked TCR variants. The full study cohort was made up of approximately 24 ankylosing spondylitis patients and approximately 100 healthy donors. Peripheral blood was sampled, and synovial fluid was also collected from ankylosing spondylitis patients.

On the study overall, not on this receptor specifically: Some motif variants were previously reported in synovial fluid and blood of reactive arthritis patients, suggesting common disease-initiation mechanisms. The disease-linked clones had a CD8+ phenotype and were found at relatively low frequencies in peripheral blood. According to the report, matched synovial fluid samples from ankylosing spondylitis patients were significantly enriched for the disease-linked clones. A TCR beta motif made up of several highly homologous amino acid variants appeared to be characteristic of blood from ankylosing spondylitis patients.

This clonotype has at least ten counts. The antigen it binds to is not known. Base quality data are lacking; no much larger clone is found one base away. Taken from the germline V gene, the CDR1 and CDR2 loops are SGHVS and FNYEAQ. The CDR3 sequence holds 11 residues, the cysteine and phenylalanine included. Just CDR3 DNA is preserved here, 33 bases in frame from base 1. The junction carries 4 bases between V and J, which are trimmed by 1 base and 7 bases respectively. Data came from an Illumina HiSeq 2500. Quantitative 5'-RACE with molecular barcodes was used to prepare TCR beta libraries. The source study handled its data this way. To identify disease-linked TCR variants, a new computational method was used, one built on a probabilistic model of VDJ rearrangement. TCRdb ran its own pipeline on the public reads, namely fastp trimming at Q25 and MiXCR clone calling, and kept in-frame beta chains. All rows with the same CDR3 protein become a single entry with the most common DNA and genes. TCRdb, rather than the study authors, made the V and J calls. This sample has about 130,000 distinct CDR3 sequences in its table, and around 9% of those were observed once. Approximately 3.3% of the sample is held by the ten biggest clonotypes.

The chain was built from TRBV7-6 and TRBJ2-5; no D gene call is confident. This TCR came from a male donor with ankylosing spondylitis or in good health (not recorded which). What was sequenced was blood, either unsorted or a sorted T cell fraction (not recorded which). The DNA is as follows: TGTGCCAGCAGCTTAGTAGCGACCCAGTACTTC. It specifies CASSLVATQYF.